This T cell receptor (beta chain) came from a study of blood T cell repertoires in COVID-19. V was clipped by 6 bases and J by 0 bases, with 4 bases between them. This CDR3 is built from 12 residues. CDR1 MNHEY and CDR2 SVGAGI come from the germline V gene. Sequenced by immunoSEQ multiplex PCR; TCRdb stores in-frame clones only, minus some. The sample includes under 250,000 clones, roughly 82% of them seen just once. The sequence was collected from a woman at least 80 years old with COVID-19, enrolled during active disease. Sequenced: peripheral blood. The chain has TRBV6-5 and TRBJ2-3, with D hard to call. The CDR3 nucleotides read TGTGCCAGCAGACATAGCACAGATACGCAGTATTTT. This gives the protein CASRHSTDTQYF.